These T cell receptor beta chains were read from a single sample in a study of identical twins. TCRdb called the 5' RACE reads again in MiXCR, with one record for every CDR3 protein. Altogether some 660,000 distinct CDR3 sequences are present, 8.6% being singletons, with the ten largest covering roughly 0.97%. In addition, the sample was reused for a study of yellow fever vaccine responses in identical twins.

Specimen: PBMCs. The receptor source for this set is a woman under 30 in good health. The CDR3 runs from the conserved cysteine through the conserved F or W. A D gene is named only where the DNA matches it firmly. Clone size is stated in some rows and not others, as once, few, many or a class when expanded.

clone_size | j_call | d_call | v_call | cdr3_aa | cdr3_nt
. | TRBJ2-2 | TRBD1 | TRBV7-2 | CASSLDRGRGGELFF | TGTGCCAGCAGCTTAGACAGGGGAAGGGGCGGGGAGCTGTTTTTT
few | TRBJ2-7 | . | TRBV29-1 | CSVARQPSYEQYF | TGCAGCGTTGCCCGACAGCCCTCCTACGAGCAGTACTTC
many | TRBJ2-1 | TRBD1 | TRBV10-2 | CASSRTGADEQFF | TGCGCCAGCTCTAGGACAGGGGCGGATGAGCAGTTCTTC
. | TRBJ2-1 | . | TRBV6-1 | CASRPQPPSSYNEQFF | TGTGCCAGCAGACCTCAACCACCGAGCTCCTACAATGAGCAGTTCTTC
many | TRBJ1-1 | . | TRBV7-3 | CASSAMGGRTEAFF | TGTGCCAGCAGCGCTATGGGGGGGCGCACTGAAGCTTTCTTT
. | TRBJ2-7 | TRBD1 | TRBV10-3 | CAIRTGESIYEQYF | TGTGCCATCAGAACAGGGGAGTCTATCTACGAGCAGTACTTC
. | TRBJ2-5 | . | TRBV28 | CASSLLSGYSQETQYF | TGTGCCAGCAGTTTACTGTCCGGGTACTCGCAAGAGACCCAGTACTTC
few | TRBJ2-3 | TRBD2 | TRBV20-1 | CSATSSSGLTDTQYF | TGCAGTGCTACATCATCTAGCGGACTCACAGATACGCAGTATTTT
many | TRBJ2-3 | TRBD1 | TRBV12-3/TRBV12-4 | CASTLGQGADTQYF | TGTGCCAGCACCCTGGGACAGGGGGCAGATACGCAGTATTTT
many | TRBJ2-1 | . | TRBV11-2 | CASSLGATPVYNEQFF | TGTGCCAGCAGCTTAGGCGCGACGCCAGTTTACAATGAGCAGTTCTTC
. | TRBJ2-7 | TRBD1 | TRBV6-5 | CASSYSSSPGGPYEQYF | TGTGCCAGCAGTTACTCGAGTAGCCCAGGGGGCCCCTACGAGCAGTACTTC
many | TRBJ2-2 | TRBD1 | TRBV5-1 | CASSLPPGQGNTGELFF | TGCGCCAGCAGCTTGCCCCCCGGACAGGGTAACACCGGGGAGCTGTTTTTT
few | TRBJ2-1 | . | TRBV20-1 | CSARAPPRNEQFF | TGCAGTGCTAGAGCTCCACCTCGGAATGAGCAGTTCTTC
many | TRBJ2-3 | TRBD2 | TRBV7-9 | CASSSSGSTDTQYF | TGTGCCAGCAGCTCTAGCGGGAGCACAGATACGCAGTATTTT
. | TRBJ2-7 | TRBD2 | TRBV4-1 | CASSPSGRIYEQYF | TGCGCCAGCAGCCCAAGCGGGAGGATCTACGAGCAGTACTTC
. | TRBJ2-2 | . | TRBV28 | CASSLLAKGELFF | TGTGCCAGCAGTTTACTTGCGAAGGGGGAGCTGTTTTTT
. | TRBJ2-3 | TRBD2 | TRBV20-1 | CSASPGTSGATDTQYF | TGCAGTGCTAGCCCCGGGACTAGCGGGGCCACAGATACGCAGTATTTT
few | TRBJ1-1 | . | TRBV20-1 | CSARSTGLNTEAFF | TGCAGTGCTAGGTCGACAGGTTTGAACACTGAAGCTTTCTTT
many | TRBJ1-5 | TRBD1 | TRBV5-1 | CASSLGQGANQPQHF | TGCGCCAGCAGCTTGGGTCAGGGGGCGAATCAGCCCCAGCATTTT
. | TRBJ2-7 | TRBD2 | TRBV7-2 | CASSLRPGGTYEQYF | TGTGCCAGCAGCTTAAGGCCGGGGGGGACCTACGAGCAGTACTTC